These 26 T cell receptor beta chains share one sample of origin, sequenced in a study of blood T cell repertoires in COVID-19 (TCRdb year 2020). The library was prepared using the immunoSEQ multiplex PCR assay. Held by TCRdb, this immuneACCESS table contains in-frame sequences only and omits some clones. Under half of the omission traces to an unresolved V gene where checked; the cause of the rest is unknown. Present in this sample are just under 150,000 clones, 80% to 90% of which were seen just once. Jointly, the top ten make up roughly 2.5% of the sample. Source material: peripheral blood. The receptors come from a human donor with acute or convalescent COVID-19. The donor label of this sample is uncertain.

V usage is TRBV18 and J usage is TRBJ1-6; 7 bases agree with TRBD1. The CDR3 runs 14 residues. Germline V gene sequence: CDR1 KGHSH, CDR2 LQKENI. Germline trimming cut 5 bases from V and 7 bases from J; bases unmatched to any gene: 5. CDR3 amino acids: CASSSGQVNSPLHF. CDR3 coding DNA: TGTGCCAGCTCATCCGGACAGGTGAATTCACCCCTCCACTTT.

The chain carries TRBV6-5 and TRBJ1-5; 11 bases map to TRBD1. CDR3 size: 16 residues. V shed 2 bases and J 4 bases; nucleotides not matched to a gene: 4. CDR1 is MNHEY and CDR2 is SVGAGI in the germline V gene. The CDR3 reads CASSYPGTGGNQPQHF. The CDR3, as DNA: TGTGCCAGCAGTTACCCGGGGACAGGGGGAAATCAGCCCCAGCATTTT.

The chain is built from TRBV9 and TRBJ2-7; the D gene is possibly TRBD1 (5 bases). The CDR3 length is 15 residues. With 4 bases removed from V and 0 bases from J, the gap between germline ends came to 14 bases. CDR1 SGDLS and CDR2 YYNGEE come from the germline V gene. In DNA, the CDR3 is TGTGCCAGCAGCACCCTACCCGACAGCTCCTACGAGCAGTACTTC. Translated, it gives CASSTLPDSSYEQYF.

This CDR3 reads CASANSGSIYNEQFF. The CDR3 DNA is TGCGCCAGCGCTAACAGCGGGAGTATCTACAATGAGCAGTTCTTC. The chain joins TRBV5-1 to TRBJ2-1; 8 nucleotides line up with TRBD2. CDR3 length: 15 amino acids. J lost 3 bases, V lost 7 bases, and 9 bases had no gene match. Per germline, CDR1 SGHRS and CDR2 YFSETQ.

With respect to this clone: One end of the junction varies from germline; a read error may be responsible. The CDR3 region has the DNA TGTGCCAGTAGGATAGACAGGGTAGCGGGAGGCTACACCTTC. Translation: CASRIDRVAGGYTF. The chain joins TRBV19 to TRBJ1-2; 7 bases align to TRBD1. The CDR3 spans 14 residues. From germline, CDR1 is LNHDA and CDR2 SQIVND (reference sequence).

This clone occurred once. The chain joins TRBV9 to TRBJ2-1; TRBD1 is a possible D gene (5 bases). Germline V gene data show CDR1 as SGDLS and CDR2 as YYNGEE. Trimming stripped 1 base from V and 3 bases from J, with 11 bases between. This CDR3 is built from 15 residues. DNA for the CDR3: TGTGCCAGCAGCGTACAGGGTCTAGGCTACAATGAGCAGTTCTTC. This encodes CASSVQGLGYNEQFF.

The chain joins TRBV2 to TRBJ1-2; TRBD1 is a possible D gene (5 bases). The CDR3 is 14 amino acids. Germline V gene data show CDR1 as SNHLY and CDR2 as FYNNEI. V was trimmed by 1 base and J by 7 bases, leaving 13 bases between them. CDR3 sequence reads: CASSEVTVPSGYTF. The CDR3 coding sequence is TGTGCCAGCAGTGAAGTGACAGTGCCGAGTGGCTACACCTTC.

J is TRBJ1-1 and V is TRBV30; 12 bases map to TRBD1. Germline-derived CDR1 and CDR2 are GTSNPN and SVGIG (reference sequence). V lost 3 bases to trimming and J lost 5 bases; unmatched junction nucleotides: 10. This CDR3 is built from 16 residues. The CDR3: CAWRPGTGGFSTEAFF. DNA of the CDR3: TGTGCCTGGAGGCCGGGGACAGGGGGCTTCTCGACTGAAGCTTTCTTT.

The chain links TRBV4-1 to TRBJ2-1; 7 nucleotides match TRBD2. The V gene end was trimmed by 3 bases and the J gene end by 10 bases; junction bases not matched to a gene: 6. The CDR3 runs to 13 residues. Germline assignment: CDR1 MGHRA and CDR2 YSYEKL. In DNA, the CDR3 is TGCGCCAGCAGCCACCCCTCTAGCGGCGAGCAGTTCTTC. Encoded protein: CASSHPSSGEQFF.

This chain joins TRBV6-2 or TRBV6-3 and TRBJ2-7; the match to TRBD2 covers 13 bases. Trimming removed 2 bases from V and 4 bases from J; junction bases left unmatched: 2. This CDR3 spans 15 amino acids. Germline values: CDR1 MNHEY, CDR2 SVGEGT. The CDR3 bases are TGTGCCAGCAGTTACGGGACTAGCGGGGTGTACGAGCAGTACTTC. Translation: CASSYGTSGVYEQYF.

This rearrangement joins TRBV6-5 to TRBJ1-2, with D tentatively TRBD1 (5 bases). Germline V CDR1 and CDR2: MNHEY, SVGAGI. The CDR3 spans 14 residues. V gave up 6 bases and J gave up 4 bases, with 15 bases separating them. CDR3 region: CASSVLSGLYGYTF. The CDR3 DNA follows: TGTGCCAGCAGCGTACTATCGGGACTCTATGGCTACACCTTC.

The chain is built from TRBV18 and TRBJ2-2, with 7 bases aligning to TRBD2. Germline V gene lookup returns CDR1 KGHSH and CDR2 LQKENI. Trimming cost V 3 bases and J 5 bases; bases outside gene matches: 9. The CDR3 is made up of 16 amino acids. This CDR3 is CASSPRAGRVTGELFF. The CDR3 nucleotides read TGTGCCAGCTCACCGCGAGCAGGGAGGGTGACCGGGGAGCTGTTTTTT.

CDR3 nucleotides: TGTGCCAGCAGCTTAGAATTAGGCAGGGCCTACGAGCAGTACTTC. It is translated as CASSLELGRAYEQYF. This sequence joins TRBV7-2 and TRBJ2-7; perhaps TRBD1 as D (5 bases). With 1 base removed from V and 2 bases from J, the gap between germline ends came to 12 bases. The germline CDR1 and CDR2 sequences are SGHTA and FQGNSA. The CDR3 covers 15 residues.

The V gene is TRBV10-3, the J gene TRBJ2-3; TRBD1 might be the D (7 bases). Germline CDR1 is ENHRY and CDR2 is SYGVKD. V lost 8 bases and J lost 9, with 18 bases in between. The CDR3 runs to 13 residues. CDR3 DNA: TGTGCCATCGAAAGCGGAGGGGGCCGAACGCAGTATTTT. This sequence encodes CAIESGGGRTQYF.

The chain has TRBV28 and TRBJ1-6, with D uncertain. Between the trimmed V and J ends, which lost 5 bases and 0 bases, there was a span of 8 bases. There are 15 residues in the CDR3. CDR1 and CDR2 from the germline V gene are MDHEN and SYDVKM. The CDR3 DNA follows: TGTGCCAGCAGTGGCGGGAGCTCCTATAATTCACCCCTCCACTTT. It codes for CASSGGSSYNSPLHF.

V usage is TRBV30 and J usage is TRBJ1-3, with D possibly matching TRBD1 (5 bases). The CDR3 runs 19 residues. The germline V gene encodes CDR1 GTSNPN and CDR2 SVGIG (reference sequence). V shed 0 bases and J shed 0 bases, with 21 bases lying between them. The CDR3 coding sequence is TGTGCCTGGAGTGTAACAACCGGGGCGCGGGGAATCTCTGGAAACACCATATATTTT. This sequence encodes CAWSVTTGARGISGNTIYF.

In this sample, this clone turned up once. The chain uses TRBV6-5 and TRBJ2-7; 9 bases are a match to TRBD1. The CDR3 is 15 residues long. The germline V gene has CDR1 MNHEY and CDR2 SVGAGI. With V trimmed by 5 bases and J by 4 bases, 9 bases remained unmatched. CDR3: CASSPPGQGFYEQYF. DNA for the CDR3: TGTGCCAGCAGTCCACCGGGACAGGGATTTTACGAGCAGTACTTC.

The V gene is TRBV5-8, the J gene TRBJ1-3, with D hard to call. The germline V gene has CDR1 SGHTS and CDR2 YDEGEE. V shed 2 bases and J shed 4 bases, with 4 bases lying between them. The CDR3 loop spans 12 amino acids. The CDR3 nucleotides are TGTGCCAGCAGCTTCGAGGGAAACACCATATATTTT. Translation gives CASSFEGNTIYF.

The chain is built from TRBV6-6 and TRBJ1-5; perhaps TRBD1 as D (6 bases). V was cut by 11 bases and J by 6 bases, with 20 bases left in between. Germline-derived CDR1 and CDR2 are MNHNY and SVGAGI (reference sequence). The CDR3 consists of 14 residues. The CDR3 DNA is TGTGCCGTTTTACGGGGGGGCGCGGGTCAGCCCCAGCATTTT. This codes for CAVLRGGAGQPQHF.

J is TRBJ2-1 and V is TRBV27; 7 positions agree with TRBD1. The V gene's germline CDR1 is MNHEY and CDR2 SMNVEV (reference sequence). There are 13 residues in the CDR3. Germline trimming cut 8 bases from V and 8 bases from J; bases unmatched to any gene: 9. CDR3 coding DNA: TGTGCCAGCGGGACAGAGGTTTACGATGAGCAGTTCTTC. As protein: CASGTEVYDEQFF.

The rearrangement joins TRBV6-1 to TRBJ2-5, with 7 nucleotides matching TRBD1. In germline, CDR1 is MNHNS, CDR2 SASEGT. The length of the CDR3 is 13 residues. Trimming removed 6 bases from V and 5 bases from J; junction bases left unmatched: 6. The CDR3 DNA is TGTGCCAGCAGCTACGACAGGGTCGAGACCCAGTACTTC. It specifies CASSYDRVETQYF.

J is TRBJ1-4 and V is TRBV5-5; TRBD1 is a possible D gene (6 bases). Germline CDR1 reads SGHKS; CDR2 reads YYEKEE (reference sequence). The CDR3 loop spans 14 amino acids. Trimming took off 6 bases at V and 3 bases at J, with 12 bases between the two ends. DNA of the CDR3: TGTGCCAGCACCCGGACAGCGTCTAATGAAAAACTGTTTTTT. Residues: CASTRTASNEKLFF.

The V call is TRBV12-3 or TRBV12-4, the J call TRBJ1-1, with D possibly TRBD1 on 6 matching bases. This CDR3 has 12 amino acids. Trimming pared 8 bases from V and 5 bases from J, leaving 12 bases between. The CDR3 sequence is CASQDSWTEAFF. The CDR3 nucleotides are TGTGCCAGCCAGGACAGTTGGACTGAAGCTTTCTTT.

This clone was counted between two and nine times. The chain couples TRBV6-2 or TRBV6-3 to TRBJ2-7; a weak D match, TRBD1 (6 bases). Trimming removed 3 bases from V and 3 bases from J, with 18 bases in between. Germline loops: CDR1 MNHEY, CDR2 SVGEGT. This CDR3 has 16 residues. DNA for the CDR3: TGTGCCAGCAGTTATGGGCTGACAGGCCCTTACTACGAGCAGTACGTC. Amino acid sequence: CASSYGLTGPYYEQYV.

The chain links TRBV4-2 to TRBJ2-2; 7 bases are a match to TRBD1. CDR3 size: 15 residues. The germline gives CDR1 LGHNA, CDR2 YNFKEQ. With V trimmed by 2 bases and J by 1 base, 1 base remained unmatched. CDR3 coding DNA: TGTGCCAGCAGCCAACGGACAGGGAACACCGGGGAGCTGTTTTTT. Encoded protein: CASSQRTGNTGELFF.

The V and J genes are TRBV12-3 or TRBV12-4 and TRBJ1-4; D gene uncertain. This CDR3 spans 11 amino acids. V was clipped by 1 base and J by 14 bases, with 8 bases between them. The CDR3 sequence is CASSLEGSLFF. The DNA for the CDR3 is TGTGCCAGCAGTTTAGAAGGGAGTCTGTTTTTT.